Shown below are 17 T cell receptor beta chains from a single sample sequenced in a study of vaccination and CD4 T cells after COVID-19 (dated by TCRdb to between 2021 and 2023). Antigen specificity for these receptors is unknown. Libraries were made using PCR. The instrument given in TCRdb is Illumina iSeq 100. TCR sequencing of DNA from cultured CD4+ T cells used the Oncomine TCR Beta short-read assay at the Johns Hopkins FTIC core. Clones were called with MiXCR by TCRdb after fastp trimmed the public reads at Q25, and only in-frame beta chains were retained. Each entry is one CDR3 protein sequence, shown with its most common DNA and genes. Here the sample has approximately 14,000 distinct CDR3 sequences; 65% to 80% occur a single time. The leading ten clones occupy 11% of the sample. The meaning of the sample's treatment or condition label: approximately 11-day PBMC culture with coronavirus spike peptide pools or control peptides (ViraFEST assay).

Sequenced: CD4+ T cells from blood, cultured in vitro. Source of these receptors: a human donor who had recovered from COVID-19.

The chain employs TRBV6-5 and TRBJ1-5; 7 bases are shared with TRBD1. This CDR3 has 16 residues. V shed 4 bases, J shed 6 bases, and the junction held 12 bases outside the gene matches. Germline CDR1 and CDR2: MNHEY and SVGAGI. The CDR3 is CASSSDRTGVGQPQHF. The CDR3 DNA sequence: TGTGCCAGCAGTTCCGACCGAACAGGGGTTGGTCAGCCCCAGCATTTT.

This clonotype was seen a few times. This chain joins TRBV20-1 and TRBJ1-1; 9 positions agree with TRBD1. Germline assignment: CDR1 DFQATT and CDR2 SNEGSKA (reference sequence). The CDR3 totals 14 residues. J lost 5 bases, V lost 5 bases, and 9 bases had no gene match. CDR3 bases: TGCAGTGCTCCAGGGACAGGGCGGGGGACTGAAGCTTTCTTT. Its protein product is CSAPGTGRGTEAFF.

The chain uses TRBV15 and TRBJ2-6, with 7 bases identical to TRBD2. The V segment lost 1 base and the J segment 5 bases; nucleotides outside the gene matches: 5. Looked up from germline, CDR1 is LNHNV and CDR2 is YYDKDF (reference sequence). This CDR3 comprises 16 residues. CDR3 amino acids: CATSRVGTTRANVLTF. In DNA, the CDR3 is TGTGCCACCAGCAGAGTCGGGACTACGAGGGCCAACGTCCTGACTTTC.

This chain connects TRBV5-1 to TRBJ1-2; maybe TRBD1 (5 bases). There are 14 residues in the CDR3. Trimming left V 0 bases short and J 2 bases short, with 8 bases between. Germline V gives CDR1 SGHRS, CDR2 YFSETQ. CDR3 nucleotides: TGCGCCAGCAGCTTGGATTGGGACAACTATGGCTACACCTTC. The encoded protein is CASSLDWDNYGYTF.

The chain has TRBV20-1 and TRBJ1-5; D gene uncertain. Germline values: CDR1 DFQATT, CDR2 SNEGSKA (reference sequence). CDR3 length: 16 amino acids. V was trimmed by 0 bases and J by 4 bases, leaving 16 bases between them. This CDR3 is CSARDLVGQRNQPQHF. CDR3 nucleotide sequence: TGCAGTGCTAGAGATCTCGTTGGGCAGAGAAATCAGCCCCAGCATTTT.

The chain has TRBV20-1 and TRBJ2-7, with D possibly being TRBD2 (6 bases). Germline V CDR1 and CDR2: DFQATT, SNEGSKA (reference sequence). The CDR3 has 16 residues. Deletions cut 2 bases from V and 3 bases from J, with 20 bases between. The CDR3 DNA reads TGCAGTGCTAGACAACCCAAAGGCCAGGGACTCTACGAGCAGTACTTC. Its translation is CSARQPKGQGLYEQYF.

The chain has TRBV6-1 and TRBJ1-2; 8 positions match TRBD1. This CDR3 is built from 12 residues. Losses at the gene ends were 5 bases for V and 6 bases for J; bases not matched to a gene: 2. Germline-derived CDR1 and CDR2 are MNHNS and SASEGT. CDR3 in amino acids: CASSQGANGYTF. In DNA form, the CDR3 reads TGTGCCAGCAGTCAGGGGGCGAATGGCTACACCTTC.

The chain joins TRBV7-4 to TRBJ2-3, with unresolved D. This CDR3 comprises 16 residues. Germline V CDR1 and CDR2: SGHVT, SQSDAQ. V gave up 5 bases and J gave up 0 bases, with 15 bases separating them. The CDR3 DNA is TGTGCCAGCAGCGTAGGCCCACCCACTAGCACAGATACGCAGTATTTT. It encodes CASSVGPPTSTDTQYF.

The V gene is TRBV7-3, the J gene TRBJ2-7; TRBD2 agrees at 11 bases. The CDR3 extends over 17 amino acids. V was clipped by 1 base and J by 6 bases; unmatched bases: 11. Germline V gene lookup returns CDR1 SGHTA and CDR2 FQGTGA. The CDR3 loop is CASSLMPIRLAGGEQYF. The CDR3 DNA sequence: TGTGCCAGCAGCTTAATGCCCATCCGGCTAGCGGGAGGCGAGCAGTACTTC. Full variable domain (outside the CDR3, taken from reference TRBV7-3 and TRBJ2-7): GAGVSQTPSNKVTEKGKYVELRCDPISGHTALYWYRQSLGQGPEFLIYFQGTGAADDSGLPNDRFFAVRPEGSVSTLKIQRTERGDSAVYLCASSLMPIRLAGGEQYFGPGTRLTVT.

The chain combines TRBV7-9 with TRBJ2-7, with a possible D match to TRBD1 (5 bases). Germline CDR1 reads SEHNR; CDR2 reads FQNEAQ (reference sequence). The CDR3 length is 15 residues. V lost 7 bases and J lost 2, with 18 bases in between. For the CDR3, the DNA is TGTGCCAGCACCCCAAAGGGGCGGCCAACCTACGAGCAGTACTTC. Translated: CASTPKGRPTYEQYF. Full variable domain (outside the CDR3, taken from reference TRBV7-9 and TRBJ2-7): DTGVSQNPRHKITKRGQNVTFRCDPISEHNRLYWYRQTLGQGPEFLTYFQNEAQLEKSRLLSDRFSAERPKGSFSTLEIQRTEQGDSAMYLCASTPKGRPTYEQYFGPGTRLTVT.

This clonotype has a handful of counts. The chain recombines TRBV20-1 with TRBJ1-5, with a weak D call TRBD1 (5 bases). The V gene's germline CDR1 is DFQATT and CDR2 SNEGSKA (reference sequence). The CDR3 length is 14 residues. V gave up 6 bases and J gave up 9 bases, with 21 bases separating them. CDR3 coding DNA: TGCAGTGCCCCTCTCGGGACTATGGTAGGGCCCCAGCATTTT. Residues: CSAPLGTMVGPQHF.

The J gene is TRBJ2-5, the V gene TRBV7-2; the D gene is possibly TRBD2 (6 bases). The CDR3 is made up of 13 amino acids. V lost 5 bases to trimming and J lost 4 bases, with 11 bases between them. Germline values: CDR1 SGHTA, CDR2 FQGNSA. CDR3 DNA sequence: TGTGCCAGCAGCGGAGGGATCTTAGAGACCCAGTACTTC. It encodes CASSGGILETQYF.

V usage is TRBV20-1 and J usage is TRBJ2-7; D may be TRBD1 (6 bases). Germline CDR1 is DFQATT and CDR2 is SNEGSKA (reference sequence). The CDR3 loop spans 13 amino acids. The CDR3 DNA sequence: TGCAGCTCAGGGGTGGCGGCCCTTCAGGAGCAGTACTTC. This sequence encodes CSSGVAALQEQYF.

This chain connects TRBV12-3 or TRBV12-4 to TRBJ2-1, with D perhaps TRBD1 (5 bases). Trimming cost V 6 bases and J 9 bases, with 24 bases left between them. There are 16 residues in the CDR3. The CDR3 nucleotides read TGTGCCAGCAGGGTACAGGAATGGAGTGGGTCATCTGAGCAGTTCTTC. This gives the protein CASRVQEWSGSSEQFF.

The gene calls are TRBV20-1 and TRBJ2-3; 10 nucleotides agree with TRBD2. The ends lost 6 bases at V and 6 bases at J; junction bases unmatched: 9. Germline V gene lookup returns CDR1 DFQATT and CDR2 SNEGSKA (reference sequence). The CDR3 is 14 residues long. The CDR3 here is CSAPRAGGLDTQYF. Written as DNA, the CDR3 is TGCAGTGCCCCCCGAGCGGGAGGGCTCGATACGCAGTATTTT.

The chain is built from TRBV10-3 and TRBJ2-7, with 7 bases identical to TRBD1. With V trimmed by 2 bases and J by 5 bases, 6 bases remained unmatched. The CDR3 is made up of 14 amino acids. In germline, CDR1 is ENHRY, CDR2 SYGVKD. CDR3 in DNA: TGTGCCATCAGTGAGACCCAAGACAGGGACGAGCAGTACTTC. Translated, it gives CAISETQDRDEQYF.

The CDR3, as DNA: TGTGCCAGCAGTTCTAGCGCCTCCTCCTACAATGAGCAGTTCTTC. It is translated as CASSSSASSYNEQFF. The chain is built from TRBV7-2 and TRBJ2-1; the D gene is possibly TRBD2 (6 bases). The V end was cut by 6 bases, the J end by 0 bases, with 12 bases between. There are 15 residues in the CDR3. Germline V gene lookup returns CDR1 SGHTA and CDR2 FQGNSA. The variable domain in full, with the rest retrieved from reference TRBV7-2 and TRBJ2-1, is GAGVSQSPSNKVTEKGKDVELRCDPISGHTALYWYRQSLGQGLEFLIYFQGNSAPDKSGLPSDRFSAERTGGSVSTLTIQRTQQEDSAVYLCASSSSASSYNEQFFGPGTRLTVL.